This TCR beta chain emerged from a study of T cells in Graves' hyperthyroidism and ophthalmopathy (dated by TCRdb to between 2018 and 2020). With respect to the entire study: To identify TCR V-J signatures that set the groups apart, the researchers used a discovery cohort of 100 patients, made up of roughly 40 with Graves' ophthalmopathy and 55 to 65 with stable Graves' hyperthyroidism. Whether ophthalmopathy could be predicted prospectively was tested in an independent validation cohort made up of 18 to 20 hyperthyroidism patients plus 17 patients who later progressed to ophthalmopathy. The 90 or so discovery patients were randomly split 7:3 into training and test sets. In addition, the study compared T-cell repertoires in thyroid tissue and in blood from about 6 Graves' hyperthyroidism patients. Once sampling was done, hyperthyroidism patients were given methimazole at a starting dose of 30 mg daily, whereas ophthalmopathy patients were given high-dose intravenous methylprednisolone. According to the paper, TCR Vbeta CDR3 sequencing was carried out on 135 peripheral blood samples, which came from around 43 ophthalmopathy, 80 or so hyperthyroidism and some 17 progressor patients.

About this clonotype: It has no known antigen specificity. Base qualities are missing; no much larger clone stands one base away.

Broader findings and caveats from the paper: Most expanded thyroid clonotypes (frequency above 0.001) were also detected in blood, suggesting blood repertoires may reflect thyroid immune responses. In validation, progression to ophthalmopathy was predicted by the model with nearly 71% sensitivity and roughly 76% specificity, a median of around 6.5 months before onset. Sample size was not statistically predetermined, and blinding of investigators to group allocation was not performed. Ophthalmopathy was separated from stable hyperthyroidism by a 13 V-J signature model, with over 85% sensitivity and about 81% specificity obtained in cross-validation and 80%/75% obtained in testing.

Counted from cysteine to phenylalanine, this CDR3 has 16 amino acids. The read is trimmed to its CDR3 DNA, 48 bases read in frame from base 1. The germline V gene (reference sequence) supplies CDR1 PRHDT and CDR2 FYEKMQ. Compared with germline, V lacks 3 bases and J lacks 7 bases; bases without a gene match: 13. Stable Graves' hyperthyroidism was defined as the absence of progression to ophthalmopathy over 18 months of follow-up. Hyperthyroidism patients were newly diagnosed, had a disease duration of under 2 months, and were aged 18 to 65 years. The study excluded patients with uncontrolled infections, other autoimmune diseases, pregnancy or lactation. Diagnoses were established on the basis of clinical symptoms, serum thyroxine and TRAb, thyroid ultrasound, and orbital computed tomography. Total RNA was extracted using Trizol reagent, and RNA quality was assessed on an Agilent 2100 Bioanalyzer.

TCR beta CDR3 regions were amplified from RNA transcripts. The first round of RT-PCR for the TCR CDR3 was performed with the HTBI primer set and the Qiagen OneStep RT-PCR kit. The libraries were constructed in a second round of multiplex PCR and then size-selected and purified. Sequencing of the libraries was done on an Illumina HiSeq2000 using paired-end 100 bp reads. As for how the authors treated the data: SOAPnuke was used to process the raw data, throwing out any read that contained adapters or uncalled bases, had a mean Phred below 15, or lacked an exact constant-primer or identifier match. High-quality paired reads were merged with COPE v1.2.5, and unique nucleotide sequences were defined as clonotypes. MiTCR v1.1 was used to align the clonotypes against IMGT TRBV, TRBD and TRBJ reference segments. Analysis was restricted to V-J combinations with a frequency above 0.0001, which covered roughly 99% of repertoires. A TCS score was defined as the ratio of F50 (clonal expansion) to E x V (chaos), with BLOSUM62-based TCRdist applied between CDR3 peptides within each V-J. Welch's t-statistics and random forest reduced around 520 V-J features to 10 to 15, which were used in a naive Bayes classifier (R e1071). The similarity between thyroid and blood repertoires was quantified using the Morisita-Horn index. TCRdb reanalyzed the raw reads on its own, using fastp at Q25 for trimming and MiXCR for clone calling, and kept in-frame beta chains. Rows are combined by CDR3 protein, so each entry shows the most common genes and DNA. These V and J calls derive from TCRdb rather than the authors' analysis. The sample table records 500,000 to 750,000 distinct CDR3 sequences; 46% of these occur just once. Clones ranked in the top ten supply around 8% of the sample.

Recombination joined TRBV13 with TRBJ2-5, with 8 bases aligning to TRBD2. Sequencing input: peripheral blood or thyroid tissue (not recorded which). This clonotype was obtained from a woman aged 18-29 years with Graves' hyperthyroidism. The CDR3 region reads CASSLFGGASHGTQYF. At the DNA level, the sequence is TGTGCCAGCAGCTTGTTCGGGGGGGCTAGCCATGGGACCCAGTACTTC.